Listed here are 3 T cell receptor beta chains from one sample, sequenced in a study of molecular identifiers for immune sequencing clone quantification. TCRdb recomputed calls from the PCR reads with MiXCR, one row per CDR3 protein. The data contain under 800,000 distinct CDR3 sequences, roughly 23% of them singletons. The specimen was naive CD8+ T cells from blood, with Jurkat cell RNA spiked in. Subset meaning: FACS-sorted CD8+CD4-CCR7+CD45RA+ naive T cells. The receptors come from a human donor in good health. Some libraries in this study had Jurkat cell RNA spiked in.

This clonotype was recorded at least ten times. The chain employs TRBV24-1 and TRBJ2-2; D might be TRBD2 (6 bases). V lost 4 bases and J 8 bases, leaving 16 bases between the germline ends. This CDR3 region has 15 residues. The germline V gene encodes CDR1 KGHDR and CDR2 SFDVKD. The CDR3 is CATSDRDSLFGELFF. CDR3 bases: TGTGCCACCAGTGACAGGGACTCCCTTTTTGGGGAGCTGTTTTTT.

This clonotype occurred many times. The rearrangement links TRBV28 to TRBJ1-5, with D unclear. In germline, CDR1 is MDHEN, CDR2 SYDVKM. V was cut by 2 bases and J by 3 bases, with 2 bases left in between. The CDR3 spans 12 residues. The CDR3 DNA follows: TGTGCCAGCAGTTTAGACAATCAGCCCCAGCATTTT. Its translation: CASSLDNQPQHF.

This clonotype was counted a few times. Just one base apart from a much larger clone, this may be a read error. The chain has TRBV14 and TRBJ2-7; TRBD1 is a possible D gene (6 bases). The germline V gene encodes CDR1 SGHDN and CDR2 FVKESK. The CDR3 totals 13 residues. The CDR3 reads CASGQGGSYEQYF. In DNA, the CDR3 is TGTGCCAGCGGCCAAGGGGGCTCCTACGAGCAGTACTTC. Full variable domain (rest looked up from reference TRBV14 and TRBJ2-7): EAGVTQFPSHSVIEKGQTVTLRCDPISGHDNLYWYRRVMGKEIKFLLHFVKESKQDESGMPNNRFLAERTGGTYSTLKVQPAELEDSGVYFCASGQGGSYEQYFGPGTRLTVT.